This T cell receptor (beta chain) was identified in a study of blood T cells in healthy people across ages. This clonotype has just a few counts. A second about 7 to 12 cycle PCR used barcoded and J-beta primers. Each CDR3 protein gets one entry after TCRdb re-called the 5' RACE reads with MiXCR. The sample includes over 550,000 distinct CDR3 sequences, under 30% of them seen just once. The CDR3 is 14 amino acids. Trimming cost V 3 bases and J 1 base, with 9 bases left between them. The chain couples TRBV12-3 or TRBV12-4 to TRBJ1-1, with no clear D. This TCR was sampled from a woman aged 80 or over in good health. Sample: blood. CDR3: CASSFRRENTEAFF. CDR3 DNA: TGTGCCAGCAGTTTCCGTAGAGAGAACACTGAAGCTTTCTTT.